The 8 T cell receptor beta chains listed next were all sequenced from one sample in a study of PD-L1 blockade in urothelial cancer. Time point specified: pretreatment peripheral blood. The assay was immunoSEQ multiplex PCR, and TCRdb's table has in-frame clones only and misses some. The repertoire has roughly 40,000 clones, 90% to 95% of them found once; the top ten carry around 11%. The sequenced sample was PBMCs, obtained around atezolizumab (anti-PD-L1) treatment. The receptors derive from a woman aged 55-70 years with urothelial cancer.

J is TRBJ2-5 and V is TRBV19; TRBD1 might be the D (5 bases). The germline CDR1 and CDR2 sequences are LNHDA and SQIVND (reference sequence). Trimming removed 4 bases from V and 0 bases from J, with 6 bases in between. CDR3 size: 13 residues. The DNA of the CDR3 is TGTGCCAGTAGTACAGGGTACCAAGAGACCCAGTACTTC. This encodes CASSTGYQETQYF.

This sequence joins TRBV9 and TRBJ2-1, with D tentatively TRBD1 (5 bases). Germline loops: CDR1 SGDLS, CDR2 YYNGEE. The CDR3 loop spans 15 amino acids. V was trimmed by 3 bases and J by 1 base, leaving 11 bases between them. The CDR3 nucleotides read TGTGCCAGCAGCGATGGGGCGGATTCCTACAATGAGCAGTTCTTC. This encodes CASSDGADSYNEQFF.

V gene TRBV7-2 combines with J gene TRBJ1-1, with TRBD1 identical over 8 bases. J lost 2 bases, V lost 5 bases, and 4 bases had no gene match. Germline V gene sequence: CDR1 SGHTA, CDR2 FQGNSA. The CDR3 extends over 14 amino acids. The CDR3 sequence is CASSQQGGNTEAFF. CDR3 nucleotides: TGTGCCAGCAGCCAACAGGGGGGAAACACTGAAGCTTTCTTT.

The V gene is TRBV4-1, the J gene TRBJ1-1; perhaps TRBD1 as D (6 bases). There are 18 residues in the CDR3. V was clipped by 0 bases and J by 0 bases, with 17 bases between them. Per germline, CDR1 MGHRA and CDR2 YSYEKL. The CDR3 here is CASSQDFEVAGVNTEAFF. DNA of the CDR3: TGCGCCAGCAGCCAAGATTTTGAAGTGGCAGGGGTGAACACTGAAGCTTTCTTT.

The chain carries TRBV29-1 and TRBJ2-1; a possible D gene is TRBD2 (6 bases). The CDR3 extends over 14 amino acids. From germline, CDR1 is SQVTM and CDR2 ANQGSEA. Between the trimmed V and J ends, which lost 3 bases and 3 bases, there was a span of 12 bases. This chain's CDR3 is CSVDRGRLYNEQFF. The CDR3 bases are TGCAGCGTTGACCGGGGGAGACTCTACAATGAGCAGTTCTTC.

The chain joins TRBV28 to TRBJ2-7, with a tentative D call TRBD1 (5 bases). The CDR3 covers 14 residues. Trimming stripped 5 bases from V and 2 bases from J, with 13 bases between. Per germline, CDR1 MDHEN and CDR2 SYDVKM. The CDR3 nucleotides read TGTGCCAGCAGTATCCCGACAGCCCCCTACGAGCAGTACTTC. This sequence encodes CASSIPTAPYEQYF.

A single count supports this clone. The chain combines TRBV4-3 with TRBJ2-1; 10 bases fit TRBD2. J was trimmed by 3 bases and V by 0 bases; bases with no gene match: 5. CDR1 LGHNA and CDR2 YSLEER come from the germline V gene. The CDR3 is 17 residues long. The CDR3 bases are TGCGCCAGCAGCCAAGATGTAGCGGGAGGAATCTACAATGAGCAGTTCTTC. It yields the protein CASSQDVAGGIYNEQFF.

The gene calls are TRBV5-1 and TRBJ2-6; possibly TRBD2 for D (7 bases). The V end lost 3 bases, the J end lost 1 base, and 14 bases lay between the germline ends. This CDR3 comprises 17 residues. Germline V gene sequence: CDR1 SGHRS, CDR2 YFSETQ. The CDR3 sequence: CASSSGLGGSGANVLTF. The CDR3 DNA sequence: TGCGCCAGCAGCTCTGGACTAGGGGGGTCTGGGGCCAACGTCCTGACTTTC. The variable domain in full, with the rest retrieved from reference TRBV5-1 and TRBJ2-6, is KAGVTQTPRYLIKTRGQQVTLSCSPISGHRSVSWYQQTPGQGLQFLFEYFSETQRNKGNFPGRFSGRQFSNSRSEMNVSTLELGDSALYLCASSSGLGGSGANVLTFGAGSRLTVL.